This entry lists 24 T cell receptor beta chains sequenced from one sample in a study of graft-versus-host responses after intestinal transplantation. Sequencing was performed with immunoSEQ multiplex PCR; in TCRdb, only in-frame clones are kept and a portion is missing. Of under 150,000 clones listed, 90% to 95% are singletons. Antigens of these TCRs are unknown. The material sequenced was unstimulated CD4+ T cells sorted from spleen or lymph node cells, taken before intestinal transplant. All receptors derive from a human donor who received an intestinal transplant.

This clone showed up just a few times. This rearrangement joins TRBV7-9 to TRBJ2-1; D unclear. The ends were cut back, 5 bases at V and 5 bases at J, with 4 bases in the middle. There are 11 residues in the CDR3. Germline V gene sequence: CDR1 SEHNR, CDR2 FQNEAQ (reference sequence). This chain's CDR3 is CASSLNNEQFF. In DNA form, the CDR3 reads TGTGCCAGCAGCCTAAACAATGAGCAGTTCTTC.

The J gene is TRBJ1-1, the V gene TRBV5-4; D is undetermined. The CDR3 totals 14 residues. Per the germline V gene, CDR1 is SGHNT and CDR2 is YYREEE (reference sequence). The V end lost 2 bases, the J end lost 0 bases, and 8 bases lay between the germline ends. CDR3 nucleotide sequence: TGTGCCAGCAGCTTACGAGACATGAACACTGAAGCTTTCTTT. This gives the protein CASSLRDMNTEAFF.

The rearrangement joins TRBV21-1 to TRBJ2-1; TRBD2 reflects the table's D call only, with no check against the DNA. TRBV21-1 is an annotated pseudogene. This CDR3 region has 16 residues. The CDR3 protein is CASSTRLAGSYNEQFF. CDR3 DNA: TGTGCCAGCAGCACCAGACTAGCGGGCTCCTACAATGAGCAGTTCTTC.

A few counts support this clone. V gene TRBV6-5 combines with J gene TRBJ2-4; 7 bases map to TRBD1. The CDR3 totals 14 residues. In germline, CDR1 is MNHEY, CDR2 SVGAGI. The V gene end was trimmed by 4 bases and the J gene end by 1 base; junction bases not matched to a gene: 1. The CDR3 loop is CASSSDRAKNIQYF. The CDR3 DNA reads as TGTGCCAGCAGTTCGGACAGGGCCAAAAACATTCAGTACTTC.

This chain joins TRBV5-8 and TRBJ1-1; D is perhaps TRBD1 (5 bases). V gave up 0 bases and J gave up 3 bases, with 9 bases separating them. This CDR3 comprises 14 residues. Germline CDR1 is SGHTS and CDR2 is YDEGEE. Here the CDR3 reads CASSLEGGDTEAFF. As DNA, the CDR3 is TGTGCCAGCAGCTTGGAGGGAGGGGACACTGAAGCTTTCTTT.

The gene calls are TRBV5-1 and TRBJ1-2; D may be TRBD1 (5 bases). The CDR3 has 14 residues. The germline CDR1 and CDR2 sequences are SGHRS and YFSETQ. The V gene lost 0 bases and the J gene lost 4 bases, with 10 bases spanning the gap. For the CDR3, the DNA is TGCGCCAGCAGCTTGGCGGGGGATAGCTATGGCTACACCTTC. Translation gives CASSLAGDSYGYTF.

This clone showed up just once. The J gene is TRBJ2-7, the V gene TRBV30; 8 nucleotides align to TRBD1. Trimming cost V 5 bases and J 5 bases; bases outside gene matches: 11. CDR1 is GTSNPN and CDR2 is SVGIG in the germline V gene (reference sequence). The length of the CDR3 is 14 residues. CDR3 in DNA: TGTGCCTGGGACCTGACAGGGGTCCAGAACGAGCAGTACTTC. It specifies CAWDLTGVQNEQYF.

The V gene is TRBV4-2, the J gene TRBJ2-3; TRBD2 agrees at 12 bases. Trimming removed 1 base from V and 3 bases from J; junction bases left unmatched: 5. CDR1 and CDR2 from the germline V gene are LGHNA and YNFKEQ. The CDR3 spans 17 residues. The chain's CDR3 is CASSQGGLAGGTDTQYF. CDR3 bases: TGTGCCAGCAGCCAAGGGGGGCTAGCGGGAGGGACAGATACGCAGTATTTT.

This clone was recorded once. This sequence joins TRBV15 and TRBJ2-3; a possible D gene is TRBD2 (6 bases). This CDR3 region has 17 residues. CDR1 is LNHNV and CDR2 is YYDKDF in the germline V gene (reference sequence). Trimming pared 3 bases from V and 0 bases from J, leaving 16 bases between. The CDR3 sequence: CATSRMPGGFSTDTQYF. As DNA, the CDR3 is TGTGCCACCAGCAGGATGCCTGGAGGGTTCAGCACAGATACGCAGTATTTT.

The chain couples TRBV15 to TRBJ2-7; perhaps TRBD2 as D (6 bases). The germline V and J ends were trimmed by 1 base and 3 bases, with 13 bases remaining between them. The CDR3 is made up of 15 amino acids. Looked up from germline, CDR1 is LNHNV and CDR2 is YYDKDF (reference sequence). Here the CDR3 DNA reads TGTGCCACCAGCAGAGCCCCCGCGCGGGACTACGAGCAGTACTTC. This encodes CATSRAPARDYEQYF. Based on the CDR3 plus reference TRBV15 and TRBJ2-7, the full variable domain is DAMVIQNPRYQVTQFGKPVTLSCSQTLNHNVMYWYQQKSSQAPKLLFHYYDKDFNNEADTPDNFQSRRPNTSFCFLDIRSPGLGDTAMYLCATSRAPARDYEQYFGPGTRLTVT.

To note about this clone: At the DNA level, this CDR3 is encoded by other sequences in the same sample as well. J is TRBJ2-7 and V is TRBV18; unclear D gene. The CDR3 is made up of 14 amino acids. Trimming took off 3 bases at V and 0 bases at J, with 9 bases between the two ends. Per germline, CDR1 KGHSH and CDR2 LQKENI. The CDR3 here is CASSPRDGSYEQYF. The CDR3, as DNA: TGTGCCAGCTCACCTAGAGACGGCTCCTACGAGCAGTACTTC.

CDR3 loop: CAWSAASAAFF. The CDR3 DNA reads TGTGCCTGGAGCGCGGCGTCAGCGGCTTTCTTT. J is TRBJ1-1 and V is TRBV30; unclear D gene. CDR3 length: 11 residues. Trimming left V 3 bases short and J 11 bases short, with 13 bases between. The germline gives CDR1 GTSNPN, CDR2 SVGIG (reference sequence).

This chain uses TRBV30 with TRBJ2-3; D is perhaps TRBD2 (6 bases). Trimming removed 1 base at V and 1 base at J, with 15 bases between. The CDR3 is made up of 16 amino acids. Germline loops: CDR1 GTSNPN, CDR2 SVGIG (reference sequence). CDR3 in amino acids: CAWSGGLPGGTDTQYF. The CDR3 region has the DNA TGTGCCTGGAGTGGGGGACTGCCGGGGGGCACAGATACGCAGTATTTT.

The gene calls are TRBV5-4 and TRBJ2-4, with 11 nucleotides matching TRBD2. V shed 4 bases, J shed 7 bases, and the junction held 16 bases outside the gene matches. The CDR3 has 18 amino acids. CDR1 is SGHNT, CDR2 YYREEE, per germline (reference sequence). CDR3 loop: CASSPGVIAGGRGNIQYF. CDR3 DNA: TGTGCCAGCAGCCCTGGAGTGATAGCGGGAGGGCGGGGGAACATTCAGTACTTC.

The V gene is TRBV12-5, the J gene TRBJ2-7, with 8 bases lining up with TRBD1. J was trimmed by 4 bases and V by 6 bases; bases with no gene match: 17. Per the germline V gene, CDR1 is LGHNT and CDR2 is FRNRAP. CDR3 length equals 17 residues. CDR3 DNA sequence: TGTGCTAGTGGACAGGGGGACGCCTCACGAATCCCTTACGAGCAGTACTTC. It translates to CASGQGDASRIPYEQYF. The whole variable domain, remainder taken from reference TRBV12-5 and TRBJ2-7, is DARVTQTPRHKVTEMGQEVTMRCQPILGHNTVFWYRQTMMQGLELLAYFRNRAPLDDSGMPKDRFSAEMPDATLATLKIQPSEPRDSAVYFCASGQGDASRIPYEQYFGPGTRLTVT.

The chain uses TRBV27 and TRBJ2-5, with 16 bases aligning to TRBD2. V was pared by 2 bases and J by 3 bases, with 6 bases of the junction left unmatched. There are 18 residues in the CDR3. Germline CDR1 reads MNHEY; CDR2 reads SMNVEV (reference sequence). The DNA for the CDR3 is TGTGCCAGCAGTTTAACCGGGACTAGCGGGGGGGGTAAAGAGACCCAGTACTTC. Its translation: CASSLTGTSGGGKETQYF.

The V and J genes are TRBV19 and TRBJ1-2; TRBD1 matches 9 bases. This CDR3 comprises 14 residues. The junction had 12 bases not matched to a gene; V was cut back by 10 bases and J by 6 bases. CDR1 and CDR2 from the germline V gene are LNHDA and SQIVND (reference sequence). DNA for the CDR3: TGTGCCACAGGACAGGGGATGGTATGGGATGGCTACACCTTC. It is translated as CATGQGMVWDGYTF.

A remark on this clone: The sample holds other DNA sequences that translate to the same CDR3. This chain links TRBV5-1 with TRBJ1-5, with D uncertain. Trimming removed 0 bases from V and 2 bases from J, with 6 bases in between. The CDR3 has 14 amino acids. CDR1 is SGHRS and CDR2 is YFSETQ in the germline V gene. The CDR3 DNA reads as TGCGCCAGCAGCTTGGCGGGCGGCAATCAGCCCCAGCATTTT. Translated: CASSLAGGNQPQHF.

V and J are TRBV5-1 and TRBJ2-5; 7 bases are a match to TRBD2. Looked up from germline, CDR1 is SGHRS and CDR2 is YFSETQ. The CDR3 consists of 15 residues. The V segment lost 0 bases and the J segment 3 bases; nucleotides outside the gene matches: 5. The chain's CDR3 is CASSLGLAGEETQYF. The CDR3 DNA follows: TGCGCCAGCAGCTTGGGACTAGCCGGGGAAGAGACCCAGTACTTC.

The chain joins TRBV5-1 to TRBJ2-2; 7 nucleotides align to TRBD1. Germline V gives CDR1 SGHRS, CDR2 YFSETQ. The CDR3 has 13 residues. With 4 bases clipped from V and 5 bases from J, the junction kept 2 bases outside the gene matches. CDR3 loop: CASSIQGTGELFF. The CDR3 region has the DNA TGCGCCAGCAGCATACAGGGGACCGGGGAGCTGTTTTTT.

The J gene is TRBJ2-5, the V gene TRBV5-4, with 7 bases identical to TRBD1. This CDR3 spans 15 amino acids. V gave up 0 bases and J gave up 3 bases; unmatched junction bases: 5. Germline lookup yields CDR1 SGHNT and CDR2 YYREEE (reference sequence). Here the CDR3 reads CASSLGGGRKETQYF. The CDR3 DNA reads TGTGCCAGCAGCTTGGGAGGGGGCCGAAAAGAGACCCAGTACTTC.

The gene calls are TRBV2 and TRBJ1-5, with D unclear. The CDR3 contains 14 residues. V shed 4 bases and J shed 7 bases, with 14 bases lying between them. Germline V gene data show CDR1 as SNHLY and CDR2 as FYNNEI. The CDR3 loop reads CASSAAISWQPQHF. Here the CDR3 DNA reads TGTGCCAGCAGTGCCGCAATTTCTTGGCAGCCCCAGCATTTT.

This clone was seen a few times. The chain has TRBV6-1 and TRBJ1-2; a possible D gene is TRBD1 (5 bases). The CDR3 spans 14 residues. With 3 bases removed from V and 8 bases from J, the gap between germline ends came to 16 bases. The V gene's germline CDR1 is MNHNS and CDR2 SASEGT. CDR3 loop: CASSEGLWQGGYTF. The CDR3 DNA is TGTGCCAGCAGTGAGGGGTTGTGGCAGGGCGGCTACACCTTC.

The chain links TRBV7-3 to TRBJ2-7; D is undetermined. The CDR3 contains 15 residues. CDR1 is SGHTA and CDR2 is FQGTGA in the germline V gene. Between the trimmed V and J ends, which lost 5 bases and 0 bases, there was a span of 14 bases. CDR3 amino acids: CASSRGPVSSYEQYF. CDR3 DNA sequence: TGTGCCAGCAGCCGCGGACCGGTAAGCTCCTACGAGCAGTACTTC.